The 8 T cell receptor beta chains given below trace back to one sample, sequenced in a study of T cell responses to AZD1222 COVID-19 vaccine. Assay used: immunoSEQ multiplex PCR; TCRdb lists only in-frame clones, some missing. The table has 150,000 to 200,000 clones, around nine tenths seen once. This material consisted of peripheral blood, taken 28 days after the second AZD1222 dose. The source of these receptors is an adult who received the AZD1222 COVID-19 vaccine.

A single count supports this clone. This chain uses TRBV5-6 with TRBJ2-7; D is unresolved. CDR1 is SGHDT and CDR2 is YYEEEE in the germline V gene. Trimming pared 5 bases from V and 6 bases from J, leaving 15 bases between. This CDR3 spans 13 amino acids. CDR3 nucleotides: TGTGCCAGCAGTACCGGTCCCACCCTCGAGCAGTACTTC. Translation: CASSTGPTLEQYF.

The chain employs TRBV2 and TRBJ2-1; D unclear. The CDR3 has 13 amino acids. Trimming removed 8 bases from V and 4 bases from J, with 12 bases in between. Germline lookup yields CDR1 SNHLY and CDR2 FYNNEI. The DNA for the CDR3 is TGTGCCAGCGCCCCCCAAGGTTACAATGAGCAGTTCTTC. Protein sequence: CASAPQGYNEQFF.

The chain couples TRBV6-2 or TRBV6-3 to TRBJ2-7; TRBD1 or TRBD2 may be the D gene (5 bases each). Germline CDR1 is MNHEY and CDR2 is SVGEGT. The CDR3 loop spans 13 amino acids. V gave up 4 bases and J gave up 3 bases, with 10 bases separating them. CDR3 sequence (DNA): TGTGCCAGCAGTTGGGACCGGCGCTACGAGCAGTACTTC. Its translation is CASSWDRRYEQYF.

CDR3 sequence (DNA): TGTGCCAGCAGCCCGGGACTAGCGGGAGGGTTAGGCTCCACCTACGAGCAGTACTTC. Translated, it gives CASSPGLAGGLGSTYEQYF. This chain joins TRBV5-4 and TRBJ2-7, with 16 bases aligning to TRBD2. There are 19 residues in the CDR3. In germline, CDR1 is SGHNT, CDR2 YYREEE (reference sequence). Trimming at V came to 4 bases and at J to 2 bases, leaving 12 bases not matched to a gene.

The chain joins TRBV24-1 to TRBJ2-1; 10 positions agree with TRBD1. Germline V CDR1 and CDR2: KGHDR, SFDVKD. The CDR3 runs 17 residues. V was pared by 2 bases and J by 2 bases, with 5 bases of the junction left unmatched. The CDR3 DNA reads as TGTGCCACCAGTGATTCCGGGGACAGGGGAGCCTACAATGAGCAGTTCTTC. The encoded protein is CATSDSGDRGAYNEQFF.

V gene TRBV6-5 combines with J gene TRBJ1-1; D unresolved. Trimming removed 6 bases at V and 5 bases at J, with 7 bases between. The CDR3 is 11 residues long. Germline CDR1 is MNHEY and CDR2 is SVGAGI. For the CDR3, the DNA is TGTGCCAGCAGCCGGGGAACTGAAGCTTTCTTT. Translating it yields CASSRGTEAFF.

This chain connects TRBV29-1 to TRBJ1-3; D gene unclear. The CDR3 contains 13 residues. Trimming removed 4 bases at V and 1 base at J, with 8 bases between. Per the germline V gene, CDR1 is SQVTM and CDR2 is ANQGSEA. Written as DNA, the CDR3 is TGCAGCGTTGCTTCGGAATCTGGAAACACCATATATTTT. Encoded protein: CSVASESGNTIYF.

This clone appeared a single time. The chain carries TRBV5-4 and TRBJ2-5; D perhaps matches TRBD2 (5 bases). In germline, CDR1 is SGHNT, CDR2 YYREEE (reference sequence). The CDR3 has 13 amino acids. V gave up 5 bases and J gave up 5 bases, with 13 bases separating them. The CDR3 DNA reads TGTGCCAGCAGAACCCGGCCGGGGGAGACCCAGTACTTC. It translates to CASRTRPGETQYF.